Listed below are T cell receptor beta chains from one sample, sequenced in a study of regulatory and conventional T cells in RAG deficiency. Produced via immunoSEQ multiplex PCR; TCRdb's table is partial and in-frame only. The profile shows over a thousand clones, roughly 84% of them singletons. Sequences were obtained from CD4+ effector T cells sorted from blood. The receptors were sampled from a human donor with RAG deficiency presenting as combined immunodeficiency. CDR3s include the opening cysteine and the closing phenylalanine or tryptophan. D genes are given only for firm matches. Size values are once, few and many counts, or a class for expanded clones, and some rows have none.

DNA | CDR3 | V | D | J | size
TGTGCCAGCAGCTCGAATAGAGAACGCTTACAAAGTCGGGCCAACGTCCTGACTTTC | CASSSNRERLQSRANVLTF | TRBV7-3 | - | TRBJ2-6 | -
TGTGCCAGCAGTTTTCTACATCAGCCCCAGCATTTT | CASSFLHQPQHF | TRBV27 | - | TRBJ1-5 | -
TGTGCCAGCAGCTTAGCCCATACGCAGTATTTT | CASSLAHTQYF | TRBV11-2 | - | TRBJ2-3 | -
TGTGCCAGCAGCCGCGAGCCCTACAATGAGCAGTTCTTC | CASSREPYNEQFF | TRBV6-5 | - | TRBJ2-1 | -
TGTGCCAGCAGTTTATTTTCCGGCGGCAAAGCTTTCTTT | CASSLFSGGKAFF | TRBV28 | - | TRBJ1-1 | -
TGTGCTAGCAGCTTAGGGACAGATACGCAGTATTTT | CASSLGTDTQYF | TRBV7-3 | - | TRBJ2-3 | -
TGTGCCAGCAGTTTACTTCGCTCCTACAATGAGCAGTTCTTC | CASSLLRSYNEQFF | TRBV27 | - | TRBJ2-1 | -
TGTGCCAGCAGTTTATCCCCAGATACGCAGTATTTT | CASSLSPDTQYF | TRBV27 | - | TRBJ2-3 | once
TGTGCCTGGAGAAAAACTAATGAAAAACTGTTTTTT | CAWRKTNEKLFF | TRBV30 | - | TRBJ1-4 | -
TGTGCCATCAGTCCTAGCGGGAGTTCCTACAATGAGCAGTTCTTC | CAISPSGSSYNEQFF | TRBV10-3 | TRBD2 | TRBJ2-1 | -
TGTGCCAGCAGTTATTTAAGGGGGGAGACCCAGTACTTC | CASSYLRGETQYF | TRBV6-5 | - | TRBJ2-5 | -
TGTGCCAGCAGCCCTTTTGGCACAGATACGCAGTATTTT | CASSPFGTDTQYF | TRBV5-5 | - | TRBJ2-3 | -
TGTGCCAGCAGCCGGTCAGATACGCAGTATTTT | CASSRSDTQYF | TRBV14 | - | TRBJ2-3 | -
TGTGCCAGCAGCCGCAACACTGAAGCTTTCTTT | CASSRNTEAFF | TRBV7-2 | - | TRBJ1-1 | -
TGTGCCAGCAGGTTACAGGGGGGCGCAAACACCATATATTTT | CASRLQGGANTIYF | TRBV28 | TRBD1 | TRBJ1-3 | few
TGTGCCAGCAGTACTGAGCTAGTACAACAAAGTCGGGCCAACGTCCTGACTTTC | CASSTELVQQSRANVLTF | TRBV21-1 | - | TRBJ2-6 | -
TGTGCCATCAGTGGTTTGAATGAGCAGTTCTTC | CAISGLNEQFF | TRBV10-3 | - | TRBJ2-1 | once
TGTGCCAGCAGTTTACCTGAACCCTACGAGCAGTACTTC | CASSLPEPYEQYF | TRBV28 | - | TRBJ2-7 | -
TGTGCCAGCAGCCCTTGGGGTAACAGCAATCAGCCCCAGCATTTT | CASSPWGNSNQPQHF | TRBV28 | - | TRBJ1-5 | -
TGTGCCAGCAGTCCTCGACAGGCGGGTCAGCCCCAGCATTTT | CASSPRQAGQPQHF | TRBV28 | - | TRBJ1-5 | -
TGTGCCAGCAGCCCTTCATGGGTCGTTAGAGGGACCTATGGCTACACCTTC | CASSPSWVVRGTYGYTF | TRBV16 | - | TRBJ1-2 | -
TGTGCCAGCAGTTACTCACGGGCGTACACTGAAGCTTTCTTT | CASSYSRAYTEAFF | TRBV6-9 | - | TRBJ1-1 | -
TGTGCCAGCAGCCGCTACAATCAGCCCCAGCATTTT | CASSRYNQPQHF | TRBV27 | - | TRBJ1-5 | -
TGTGCCAGCAGCCAGGGCACAGATACGCAGTATTTT | CASSQGTDTQYF | TRBV7-3 | - | TRBJ2-3 | -
TGTGCCAGCAGTGAATTAACCTACGAGCAGTACTTC | CASSELTYEQYF | TRBV2 | - | TRBJ2-7 | -